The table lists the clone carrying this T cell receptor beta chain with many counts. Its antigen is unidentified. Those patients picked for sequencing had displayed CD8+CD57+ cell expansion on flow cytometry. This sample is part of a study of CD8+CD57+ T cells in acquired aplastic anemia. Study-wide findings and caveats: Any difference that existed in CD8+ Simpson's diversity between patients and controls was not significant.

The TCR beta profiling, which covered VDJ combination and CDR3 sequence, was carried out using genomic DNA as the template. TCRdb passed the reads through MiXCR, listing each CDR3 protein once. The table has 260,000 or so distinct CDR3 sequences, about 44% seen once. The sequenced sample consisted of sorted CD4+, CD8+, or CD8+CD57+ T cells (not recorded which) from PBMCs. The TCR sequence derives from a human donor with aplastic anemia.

The CDR3 is CASSTSGNEQFF. The CDR3, as DNA: TGTGCCAGCAGCACGAGCGGGAATGAGCAGTTCTTC. The rearrangement uses TRBV7-8 and TRBJ2-1, with a tentative D call TRBD2 (6 bases). CDR3 length equals 12 residues. V was clipped by 5 bases and J by 7 bases, with 9 bases between them. Germline CDR1 and CDR2: SGHVS and FQNEAQ.